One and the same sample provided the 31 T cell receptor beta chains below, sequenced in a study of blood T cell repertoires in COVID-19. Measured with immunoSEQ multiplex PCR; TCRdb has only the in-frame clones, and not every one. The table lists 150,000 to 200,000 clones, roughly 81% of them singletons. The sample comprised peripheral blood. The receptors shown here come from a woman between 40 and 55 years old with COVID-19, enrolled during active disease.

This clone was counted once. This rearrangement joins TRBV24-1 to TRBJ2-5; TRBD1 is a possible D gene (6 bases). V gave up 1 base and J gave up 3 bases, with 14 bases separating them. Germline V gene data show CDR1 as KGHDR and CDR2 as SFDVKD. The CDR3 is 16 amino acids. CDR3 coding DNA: TGTGCCACCAGTGATTTTTTGACAGGTAAAGAAGAGACCCAGTACTTC. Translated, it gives CATSDFLTGKEETQYF.

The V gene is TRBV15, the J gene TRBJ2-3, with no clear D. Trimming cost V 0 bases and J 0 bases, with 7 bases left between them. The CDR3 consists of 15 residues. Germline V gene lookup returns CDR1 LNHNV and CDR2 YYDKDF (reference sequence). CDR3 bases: TGTGCCACCAGCAGAGATCCCATGAGCACAGATACGCAGTATTTT. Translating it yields CATSRDPMSTDTQYF.

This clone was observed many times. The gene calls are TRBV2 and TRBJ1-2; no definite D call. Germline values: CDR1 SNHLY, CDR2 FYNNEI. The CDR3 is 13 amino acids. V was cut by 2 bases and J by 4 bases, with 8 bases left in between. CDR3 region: CASSEPAGYGYTF. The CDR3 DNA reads TGTGCCAGCAGTGAACCGGCAGGCTATGGCTACACCTTC.

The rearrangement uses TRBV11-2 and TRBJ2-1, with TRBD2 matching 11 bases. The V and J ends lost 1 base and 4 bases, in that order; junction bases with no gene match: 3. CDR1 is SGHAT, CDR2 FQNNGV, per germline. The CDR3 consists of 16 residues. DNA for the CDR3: TGTGCCAGCAGCTTAGCGGTAGCGGGAGGGTACAATGAGCAGTTCTTC. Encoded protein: CASSLAVAGGYNEQFF. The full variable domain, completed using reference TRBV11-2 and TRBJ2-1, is EAGVAQSPRYKIIEKRQSVAFWCNPISGHATLYWYQQILGQGPKLLIQFQNNGVVDDSQLPKDRFSAERLKGVDSTLKIQPAKLEDSAVYLCASSLAVAGGYNEQFFGPGTRLTVL.

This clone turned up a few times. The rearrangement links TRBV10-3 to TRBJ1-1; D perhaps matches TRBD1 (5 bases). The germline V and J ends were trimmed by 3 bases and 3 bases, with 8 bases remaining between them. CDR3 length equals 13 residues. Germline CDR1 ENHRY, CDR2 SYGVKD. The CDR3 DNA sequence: TGTGCCATCAGTGACAGGGTCGACACTGAAGCTTTCTTT. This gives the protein CAISDRVDTEAFF.

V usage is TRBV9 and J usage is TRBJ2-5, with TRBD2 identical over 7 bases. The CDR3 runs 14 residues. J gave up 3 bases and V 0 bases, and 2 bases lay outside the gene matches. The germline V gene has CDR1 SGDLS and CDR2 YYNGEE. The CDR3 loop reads CASSVASGEETQYF. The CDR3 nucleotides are TGTGCCAGCAGCGTAGCTAGCGGAGAAGAGACCCAGTACTTC.

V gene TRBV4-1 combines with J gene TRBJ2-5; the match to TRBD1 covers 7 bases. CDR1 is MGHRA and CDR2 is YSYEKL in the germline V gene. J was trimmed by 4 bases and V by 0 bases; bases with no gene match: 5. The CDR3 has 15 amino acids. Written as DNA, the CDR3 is TGCGCCAGCAGCCAAGATTTGACAGGGAGAGAGACCCAGTACTTC. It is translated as CASSQDLTGRETQYF.

CDR3 residues: CASSSPISSYNEQFF. The CDR3 DNA reads TGTGCCAGCTCAAGTCCGATCAGCTCCTACAATGAGCAGTTCTTC. The chain has TRBV18 and TRBJ2-1; D unresolved. This CDR3 contains 15 residues. The germline gives CDR1 KGHSH, CDR2 LQKENI. Deletions cut 5 bases from V and 0 bases from J, with 11 bases between.

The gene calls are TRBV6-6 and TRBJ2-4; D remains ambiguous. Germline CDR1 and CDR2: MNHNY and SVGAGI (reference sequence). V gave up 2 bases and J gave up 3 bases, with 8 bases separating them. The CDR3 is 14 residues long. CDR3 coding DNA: TGTGCCAGCAGTTACGAGAGGAGCAAAAACATTCAGTACTTC. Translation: CASSYERSKNIQYF.

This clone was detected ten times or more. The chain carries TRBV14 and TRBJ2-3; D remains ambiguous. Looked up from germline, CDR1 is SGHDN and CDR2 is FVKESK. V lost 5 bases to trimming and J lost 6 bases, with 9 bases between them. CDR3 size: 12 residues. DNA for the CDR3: TGTGCCAGCAGCGCAAATCGGGATACGCAGTATTTT. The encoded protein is CASSANRDTQYF.

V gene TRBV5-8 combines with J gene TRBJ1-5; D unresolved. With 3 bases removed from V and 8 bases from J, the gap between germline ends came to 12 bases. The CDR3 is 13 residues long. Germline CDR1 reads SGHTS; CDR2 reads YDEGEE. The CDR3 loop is CASSYSKGKPQHF. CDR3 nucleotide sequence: TGTGCCAGCAGCTACAGCAAAGGAAAGCCCCAGCATTTT. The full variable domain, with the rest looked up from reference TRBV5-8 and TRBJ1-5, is EAGVTQSPTHLIKTRGQQATLRCSPISGHTSVYWYQQALGLGLQFLLWYDEGEERNRGNFPPRFSGRQFPNYSSELNVNALELEDSALYLCASSYSKGKPQHFGDGTRLSIL.

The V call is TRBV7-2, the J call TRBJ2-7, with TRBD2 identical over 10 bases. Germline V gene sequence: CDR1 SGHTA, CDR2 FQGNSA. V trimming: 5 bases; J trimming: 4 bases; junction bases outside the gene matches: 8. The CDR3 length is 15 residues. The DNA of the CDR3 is TGTGCCAGCAGCCCAGGGCAGCGGGAGGGTTACGAGCAGTACTTC. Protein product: CASSPGQREGYEQYF.

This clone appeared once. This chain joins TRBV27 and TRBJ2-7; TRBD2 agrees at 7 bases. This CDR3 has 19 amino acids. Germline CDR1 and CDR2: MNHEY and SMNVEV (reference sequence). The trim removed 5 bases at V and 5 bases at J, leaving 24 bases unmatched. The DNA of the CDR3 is TGTGCCAGCAGTACGGCGGACCTAACCGGCCCGGGGGGTCTCGACGAGCAGTACTTC. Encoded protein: CASSTADLTGPGGLDEQYF.

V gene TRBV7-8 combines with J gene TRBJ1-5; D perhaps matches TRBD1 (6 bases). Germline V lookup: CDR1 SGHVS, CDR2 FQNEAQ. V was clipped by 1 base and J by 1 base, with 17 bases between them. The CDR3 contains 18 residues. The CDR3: CASSLEKVAGASNQPQHF. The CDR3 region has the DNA TGTGCCAGCAGCTTAGAGAAAGTGGCGGGGGCGAGCAATCAGCCCCAGCATTTT.

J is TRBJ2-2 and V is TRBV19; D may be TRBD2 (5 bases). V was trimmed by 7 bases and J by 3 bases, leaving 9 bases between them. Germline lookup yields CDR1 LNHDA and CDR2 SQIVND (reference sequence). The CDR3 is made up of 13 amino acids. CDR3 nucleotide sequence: TGTGCCAGTAATACGGGGTACACCGGGGAGCTGTTTTTT. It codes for CASNTGYTGELFF.

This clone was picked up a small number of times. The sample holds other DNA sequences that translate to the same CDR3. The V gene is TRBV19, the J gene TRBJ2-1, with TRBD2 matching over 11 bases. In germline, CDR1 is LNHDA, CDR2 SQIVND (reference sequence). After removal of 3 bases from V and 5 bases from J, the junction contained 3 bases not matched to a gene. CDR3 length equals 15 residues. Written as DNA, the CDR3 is TGTGCCAGTAGTATTCTAGCGGGGGGTAACAATGAGCAGTTCTTC. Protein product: CASSILAGGNNEQFF.

The CDR3 reads CASSPTGEGGYTF. The CDR3 region has the DNA TGTGCCAGCAGCCCGACAGGGGAAGGCGGCTACACCTTC. The chain is built from TRBV6-6 and TRBJ1-2; 8 positions match TRBD1. The junction had 8 bases not matched to a gene; V was cut back by 6 bases and J by 8 bases. There are 13 residues in the CDR3. Germline assignment: CDR1 MNHNY and CDR2 SVGAGI (reference sequence).

The CDR3 loop reads CASSELKGRNIQYF. The DNA for the CDR3 is TGTGCCAGCAGTGAATTGAAAGGGAGGAACATTCAGTACTTC. The chain is built from TRBV6-1 and TRBJ2-4; the D gene is possibly TRBD2 (6 bases). Trimming cost V 2 bases and J 7 bases, with 12 bases left between them. Germline loops: CDR1 MNHNS, CDR2 SASEGT. The length of the CDR3 is 14 residues.

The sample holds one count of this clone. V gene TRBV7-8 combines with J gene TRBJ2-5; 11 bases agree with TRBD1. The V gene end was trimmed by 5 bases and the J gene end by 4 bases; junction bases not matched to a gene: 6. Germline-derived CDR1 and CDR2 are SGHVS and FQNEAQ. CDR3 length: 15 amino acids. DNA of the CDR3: TGTGCCAGCAGCGGACAGGGGGCCGTCCGAGAGACCCAGTACTTC. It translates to CASSGQGAVRETQYF.

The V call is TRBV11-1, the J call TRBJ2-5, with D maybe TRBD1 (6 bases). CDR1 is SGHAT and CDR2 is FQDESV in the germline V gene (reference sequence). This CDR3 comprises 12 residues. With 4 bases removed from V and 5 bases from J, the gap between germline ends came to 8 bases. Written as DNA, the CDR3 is TGTGCCAGCAGCTACAGGGTCGAGACCCAGTACTTC. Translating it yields CASSYRVETQYF.

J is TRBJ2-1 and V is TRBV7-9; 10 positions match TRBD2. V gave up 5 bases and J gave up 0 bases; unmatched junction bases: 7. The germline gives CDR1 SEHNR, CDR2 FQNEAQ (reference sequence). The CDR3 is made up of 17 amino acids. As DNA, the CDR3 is TGTGCCAGCAGCCCAAGGACTAGCGGAAGCTCCTACAATGAGCAGTTCTTC. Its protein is CASSPRTSGSSYNEQFF.

The CDR3 sequence is CASSIDRRRGWTQYF. CDR3 bases: TGTGCCAGTAGTATAGATCGGAGGCGAGGCTGGACCCAGTACTTC. The J gene is TRBJ2-5, the V gene TRBV19; tentatively, D is TRBD2 (5 bases). Germline loops: CDR1 LNHDA, CDR2 SQIVND (reference sequence). The CDR3 consists of 15 residues. Between the trimmed V and J ends, which lost 0 bases and 7 bases, there was a span of 15 bases. Looking up the rest from reference TRBV19 and TRBJ2-5 gives the full variable domain: DGGITQSPKYLFRKEGQNVTLSCEQNLNHDAMYWYRQDPGQGLRLIYYSQIVNDFQKGDIAEGYSVSREKKESFPLTVTSAQKNPTAFYLCASSIDRRRGWTQYFGPGTRLLVL.

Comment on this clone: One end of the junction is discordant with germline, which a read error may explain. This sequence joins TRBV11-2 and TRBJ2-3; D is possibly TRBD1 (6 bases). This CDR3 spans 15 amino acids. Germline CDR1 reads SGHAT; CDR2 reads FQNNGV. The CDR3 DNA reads TGTGTCAGCAGCTTAGATTTAACAGGGTCAGATACGCAGTATTTT. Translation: CVSSLDLTGSDTQYF. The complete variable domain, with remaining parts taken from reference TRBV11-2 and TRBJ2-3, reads EAGVAQSPRYKIIEKRQSVAFWCNPISGHATLYWYQQILGQGPKLLIQFQNNGVVDDSQLPKDRFSAERLKGVDSTLKIQPAKLEDSAVYLCVSSLDLTGSDTQYFGPGTRLTVL.

The CDR3 sequence is CASTRGGTGNTIYF. As DNA, the CDR3 is TGTGCCAGCACCCGCGGGGGTACTGGAAACACCATATATTTT. The rearrangement uses TRBV28 and TRBJ1-3; a weak D match, TRBD1 (5 bases). V was shortened by 7 bases and J by 2 bases, with 12 bases between the two germline ends. The CDR3 runs 14 residues. Germline values: CDR1 MDHEN, CDR2 SYDVKM.

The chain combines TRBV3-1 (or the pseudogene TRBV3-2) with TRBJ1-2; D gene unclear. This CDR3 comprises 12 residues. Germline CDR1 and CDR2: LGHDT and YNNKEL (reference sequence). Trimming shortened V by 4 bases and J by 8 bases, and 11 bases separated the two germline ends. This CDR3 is CASSPSEIGYTF. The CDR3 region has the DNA TGTGCCAGCAGCCCCTCCGAGATAGGCTACACCTTC.

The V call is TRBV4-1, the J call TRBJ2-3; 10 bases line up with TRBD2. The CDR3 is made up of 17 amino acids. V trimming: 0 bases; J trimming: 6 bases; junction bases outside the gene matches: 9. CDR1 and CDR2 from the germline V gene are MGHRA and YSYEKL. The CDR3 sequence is CASSQDPLGTSDDTQYF. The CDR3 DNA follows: TGCGCCAGCAGCCAAGATCCGTTGGGGACTAGCGACGATACGCAGTATTTT.

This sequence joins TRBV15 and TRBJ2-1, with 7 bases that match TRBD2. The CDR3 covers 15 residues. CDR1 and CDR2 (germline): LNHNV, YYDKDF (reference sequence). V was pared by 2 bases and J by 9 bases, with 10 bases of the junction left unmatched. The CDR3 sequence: CATSRMREGSSEQFF. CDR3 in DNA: TGTGCCACCAGCAGAATGAGGGAGGGCTCTAGTGAGCAGTTCTTC.

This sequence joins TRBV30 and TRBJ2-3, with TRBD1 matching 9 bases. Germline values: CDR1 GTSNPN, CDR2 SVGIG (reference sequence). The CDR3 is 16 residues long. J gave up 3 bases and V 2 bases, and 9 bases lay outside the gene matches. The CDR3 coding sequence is TGTGCCTGGAGTAGTGGTAGACAGGGGGTGACAGATACGCAGTATTTT. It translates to CAWSSGRQGVTDTQYF.

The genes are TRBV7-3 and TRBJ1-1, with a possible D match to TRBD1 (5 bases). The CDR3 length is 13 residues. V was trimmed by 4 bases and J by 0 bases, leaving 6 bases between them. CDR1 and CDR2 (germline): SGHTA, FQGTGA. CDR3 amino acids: CASSSTVNTEAFF. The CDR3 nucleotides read TGTGCCAGCAGCTCGACAGTGAACACTGAAGCTTTCTTT.

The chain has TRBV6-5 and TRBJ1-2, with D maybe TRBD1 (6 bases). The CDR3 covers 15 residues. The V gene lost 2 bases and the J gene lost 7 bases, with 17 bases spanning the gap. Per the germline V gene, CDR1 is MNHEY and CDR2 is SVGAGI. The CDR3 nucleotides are TGTGCCAGCAGTTACGGTCACGGACAGTTGGGTGGCTACACCTTC. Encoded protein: CASSYGHGQLGGYTF.

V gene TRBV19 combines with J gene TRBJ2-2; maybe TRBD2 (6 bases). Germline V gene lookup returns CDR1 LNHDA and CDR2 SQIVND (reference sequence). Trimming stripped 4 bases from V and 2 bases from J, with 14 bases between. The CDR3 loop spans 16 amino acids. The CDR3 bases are TGTGCCAGTAGTACCGGGACTTCCCTTAACACCGGGGAGCTGTTTTTT. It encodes CASSTGTSLNTGELFF. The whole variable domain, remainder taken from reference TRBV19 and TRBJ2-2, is DGGITQSPKYLFRKEGQNVTLSCEQNLNHDAMYWYRQDPGQGLRLIYYSQIVNDFQKGDIAEGYSVSREKKESFPLTVTSAQKNPTAFYLCASSTGTSLNTGELFFGEGSRLTVL.